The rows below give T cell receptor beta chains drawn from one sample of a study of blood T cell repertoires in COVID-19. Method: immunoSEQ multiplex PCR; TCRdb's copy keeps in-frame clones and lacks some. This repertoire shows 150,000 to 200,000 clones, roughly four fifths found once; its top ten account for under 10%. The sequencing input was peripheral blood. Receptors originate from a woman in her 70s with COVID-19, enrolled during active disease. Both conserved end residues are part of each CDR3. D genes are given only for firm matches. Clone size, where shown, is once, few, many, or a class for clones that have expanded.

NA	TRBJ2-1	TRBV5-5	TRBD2	TGTGCCAGCAGCTTGAGAGGGACTAGGGGCAATGAGCAGTTCTTC	CASSLRGTRGNEQFF
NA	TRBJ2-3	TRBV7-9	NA	TGTGCCAGCAGCTTTGGGGCATATACGCAGTATTTT	CASSFGAYTQYF
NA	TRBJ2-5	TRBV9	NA	TGTGCCAGCAGCGTAGACCCGGGTGAGACCCAGTACTTC	CASSVDPGETQYF
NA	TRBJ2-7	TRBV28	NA	TGTGCCAGCACAACAGGAAGGGACGAGCAGTACTTC	CASTTGRDEQYF
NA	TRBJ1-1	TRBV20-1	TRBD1	TGCAGTGCTAGTGAGACAGGGATCACTGAAGCTTTCTTT	CSASETGITEAFF
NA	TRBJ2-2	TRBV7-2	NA	TGTGCCAGCAGCCCGGAAGTTATTCTAGTTTTCGGGGAGCTGTTTTTT	CASSPEVILVFGELFF
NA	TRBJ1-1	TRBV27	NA	TGTGCCAGCAGTTTTGGGGGGACCACTGAAGCTTTCTTT	CASSFGGTTEAFF
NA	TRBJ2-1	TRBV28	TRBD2	TGTGCCAGCAGTAGCGGGAGGGAGCAGTTCTTC	CASSSGREQFF
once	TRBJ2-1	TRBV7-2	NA	TGTGCCAGCAGCTATATTACAGGGTTCGGGAATGAGCAGTTCTTC	CASSYITGFGNEQFF
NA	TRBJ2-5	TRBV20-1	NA	TGCAGTGCCGGGAAAAAGACCCAGTACTTC	CSAGKKTQYF
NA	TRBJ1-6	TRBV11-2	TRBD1	TGTGCCAGCGAGGACAGGGTTAGAAATTCACCCCTCCACTTT	CASEDRVRNSPLHF
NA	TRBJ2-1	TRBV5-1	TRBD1	TGCGCCAGCAGGAAGGGACAGGGGGCAGATGAGCAGTTCTTC	CASRKGQGADEQFF
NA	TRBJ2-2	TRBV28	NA	TGTGCCAGCAGTTTACAACAGAAGCTGTTTTTT	CASSLQQKLFF
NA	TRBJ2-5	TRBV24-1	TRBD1	TGTGCCACTCAAGCCGCGGACAGGGGCTACCAAGAGACCCAGTACTTC	CATQAADRGYQETQYF
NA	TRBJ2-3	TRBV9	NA	TGTGCCAGCAGCCCTCTTCGGACAGCGCCAGACACAGATACGCAGTATTTT	CASSPLRTAPDTDTQYF
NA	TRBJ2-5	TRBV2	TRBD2	TGTGCCAGCAGTGGCCCCGGGACTAGCGGGATGGGCCAGAGGACCCAGTACTTC	CASSGPGTSGMGQRTQYF
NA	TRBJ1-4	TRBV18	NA	TGTGCCAGCTCACCCGACAGGAGGGAAAAACTGTTTTTT	CASSPDRREKLFF
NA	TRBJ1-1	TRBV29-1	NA	TGCAGCGCAGGGACATTGAACACTGAAGCTTTCTTT	CSAGTLNTEAFF
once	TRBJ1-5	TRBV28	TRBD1	TGTGCCAGCAGTTTAATAACAGGGGGCCAGCCCCAGCATTTT	CASSLITGGQPQHF
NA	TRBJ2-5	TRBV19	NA	TGTGCCAGTAATGGGCCGGAGGGAGAGACCCAGTACTTC	CASNGPEGETQYF
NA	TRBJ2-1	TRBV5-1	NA	TGCGCCAGCAGCCCAGAGCGGTCCTACAATGAGCAGTTCTTC	CASSPERSYNEQFF
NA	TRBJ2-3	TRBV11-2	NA	TGTGCCACCGGCCCCGCGGGCCGGTCCAGAAGAGATACGCAGTATTTT	CATGPAGRSRRDTQYF
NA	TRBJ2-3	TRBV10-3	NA	TGTGCCATCAGTGAAAGCGACAGGCCCACAGATACGCAGTATTTT	CAISESDRPTDTQYF
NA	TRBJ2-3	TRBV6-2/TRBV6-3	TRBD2	TGTGCCAGCAGTTTAGCGGGGGCCAATTATGGTACGCAGTATTTT	CASSLAGANYGTQYF
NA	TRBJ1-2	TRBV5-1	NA	TGCGCCAGCAGCCAGACAGACAGGCCCCTCTATGGCTACACCTTC	CASSQTDRPLYGYTF
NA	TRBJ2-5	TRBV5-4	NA	TGTGCCAGCAGAAAGGGGTCAGAGACCCAGTACTTC	CASRKGSETQYF
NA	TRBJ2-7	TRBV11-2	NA	TGTGCCAGCAGCTTAGATCCCGTCGTACAGGGTTTTTTAGGCGCCTACGAGCAGTACTTC	CASSLDPVVQGFLGAYEQYF
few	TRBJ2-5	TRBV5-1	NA	TGCGCCAGCAGCTTGGTCCGGCGGGAAGAGACCCAGTACTTC	CASSLVRREETQYF
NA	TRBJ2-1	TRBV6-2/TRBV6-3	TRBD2	TGTGCCAGCAGTTACGGGGGGACTAGCGGGAACAATGAGCAGTTCTTC	CASSYGGTSGNNEQFF
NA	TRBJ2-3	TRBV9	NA	TGTGCCAGCAGCCTCCAGGGGACAGATACGCAGTATTTT	CASSLQGTDTQYF
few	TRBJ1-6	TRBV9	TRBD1	TGTGCCAGCAGCGCAGGACAGGGAGGGAATTCACCCCTCCACTTT	CASSAGQGGNSPLHF
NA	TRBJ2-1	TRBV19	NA	TGTGCCAGTACCAAAGCGGAAAGAAACAATGAGCAGTTCTTC	CASTKAERNNEQFF
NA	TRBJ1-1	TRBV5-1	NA	TGCGCCAGCAGCCTGGCGGGGGAGGGGCGGACTGAAGCTTTCTTT	CASSLAGEGRTEAFF
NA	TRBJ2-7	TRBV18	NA	TGTGCCAGCTCACCACAACCAGGGGCGCAGGCCGAGCAGTACTTC	CASSPQPGAQAEQYF
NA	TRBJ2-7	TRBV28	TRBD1	TGTGCCAGCAGTTTCAACAGGGGCCTCAAATACGAGCAGTACTTC	CASSFNRGLKYEQYF
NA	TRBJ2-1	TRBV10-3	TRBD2	TGTGCCATCAGTGACGGGGTTCTAGCGGGGAATGAGCAGTTCTTC	CAISDGVLAGNEQFF
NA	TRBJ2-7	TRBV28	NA	TGTGCCAGCGGACCCTGGGGGGGCGACCCCAAGCAGTACTTC	CASGPWGGDPKQYF
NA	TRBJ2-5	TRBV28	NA	TGTGCCAGCAGTAAAGGACTGTCGCAAGAGACCCAGTACTTC	CASSKGLSQETQYF
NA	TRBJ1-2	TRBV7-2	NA	TGTGCCAGCAGCACAAGTCGTCCGGGCAGGGGTAACTATGGCTACACCTTC	CASSTSRPGRGNYGYTF
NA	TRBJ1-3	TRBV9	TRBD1	TGTGCCAGCAGCGACAGGGGGACTGCTGGAAACACCATATATTTT	CASSDRGTAGNTIYF
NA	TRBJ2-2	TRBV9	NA	TGTGCCAGCAGCGGACGGGGGAACACCGGGGAGCTGTTTTTT	CASSGRGNTGELFF
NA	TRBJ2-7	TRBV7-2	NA	TGTGCCAGCAGCTTAAATCTGTCGGGGGAGCAGTACTTC	CASSLNLSGEQYF
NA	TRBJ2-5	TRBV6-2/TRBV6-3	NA	TGTGCCAGCAGTTACCGCCAAGAGACCCAGTACTTC	CASSYRQETQYF
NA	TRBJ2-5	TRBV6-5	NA	TGTGCCAGCTCCCTTGAGCGGTCAGTCCAAGAGACCCAGTACTTC	CASSLERSVQETQYF
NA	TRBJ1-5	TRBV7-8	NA	TGTGCCAGCAGCTTAGGGATTGGGGTGGGGCTTCAGCCCCAGCATTTT	CASSLGIGVGLQPQHF
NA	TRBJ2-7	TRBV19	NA	TGTGCCAGCTCGTCCTGGGACGGGGGTATTGGAGAGCAGTACTTC	CASSSWDGGIGEQYF
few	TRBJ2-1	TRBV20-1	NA	TGCAGTGCTAGCCCTCGGAATGAGCAGTTCTTC	CSASPRNEQFF
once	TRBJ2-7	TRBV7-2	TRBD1	TGTGCCAGCAGCCCTGGGACAGTTTTCTACGAGCAGTACTTC	CASSPGTVFYEQYF
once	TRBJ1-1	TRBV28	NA	TGTGCCAGCAGTTCGCCCGCGCAGGGGCGTGAAGCTTTCTTT	CASSSPAQGREAFF
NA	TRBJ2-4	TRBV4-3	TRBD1	TGCGCCAGCAGCCAGAGGGTCGGGACAGATAAGTACTTC	CASSQRVGTDKYF
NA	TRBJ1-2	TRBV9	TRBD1	TGTGCCAGCAGCTCGCAAGGGACAGCCTGGACCTTTAACTATGGCTACACCTTC	CASSSQGTAWTFNYGYTF
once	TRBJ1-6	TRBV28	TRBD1	TGTGCCAGCAGTTCGAGGACAGGGTCCCTAGCACCCCTCCACTTT	CASSSRTGSLAPLHF
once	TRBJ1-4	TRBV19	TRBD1	TGTGCCAGTAGCTCGGGACAGGCCAATGAAAAACTGTTTTTT	CASSSGQANEKLFF
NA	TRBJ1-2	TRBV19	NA	TGTGCCAGTAGTTCCCGTACGAGGCTCCTTGACTATGGCTACACCTTC	CASSSRTRLLDYGYTF
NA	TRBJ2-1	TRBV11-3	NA	TGTGCCAGCAGCTTAGGGATGGCAGGGAATGAGCAGTTCTTC	CASSLGMAGNEQFF